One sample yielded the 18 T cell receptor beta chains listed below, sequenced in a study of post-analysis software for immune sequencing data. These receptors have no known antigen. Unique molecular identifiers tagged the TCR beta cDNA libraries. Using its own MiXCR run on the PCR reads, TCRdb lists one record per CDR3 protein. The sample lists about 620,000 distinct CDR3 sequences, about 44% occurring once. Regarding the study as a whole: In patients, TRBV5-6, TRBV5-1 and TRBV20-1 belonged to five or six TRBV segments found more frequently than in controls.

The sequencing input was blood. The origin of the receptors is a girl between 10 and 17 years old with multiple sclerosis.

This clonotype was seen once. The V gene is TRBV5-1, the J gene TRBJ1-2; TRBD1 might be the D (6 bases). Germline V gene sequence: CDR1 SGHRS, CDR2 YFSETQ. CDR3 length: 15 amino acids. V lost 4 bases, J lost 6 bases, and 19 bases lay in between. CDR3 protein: CASSPKGDIRNGYTF. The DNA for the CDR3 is TGCGCCAGCAGCCCGAAAGGGGACATCCGGAATGGCTACACCTTC.

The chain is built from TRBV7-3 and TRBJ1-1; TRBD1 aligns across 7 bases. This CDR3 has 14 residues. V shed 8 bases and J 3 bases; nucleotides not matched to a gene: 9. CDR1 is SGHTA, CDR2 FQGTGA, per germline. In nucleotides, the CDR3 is TGTGCCAGCTCTTATGGGGGACAGTACACTGAAGCTTTCTTT. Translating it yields CASSYGGQYTEAFF.

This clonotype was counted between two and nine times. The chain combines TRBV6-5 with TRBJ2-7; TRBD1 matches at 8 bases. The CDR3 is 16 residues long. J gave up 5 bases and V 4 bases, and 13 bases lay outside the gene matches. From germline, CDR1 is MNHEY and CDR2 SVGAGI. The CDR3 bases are TGTGCCAGCAGTTCCGCTCCCGACAGGGGCGCCCACGAGCAGTACTTC. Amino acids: CASSSAPDRGAHEQYF.

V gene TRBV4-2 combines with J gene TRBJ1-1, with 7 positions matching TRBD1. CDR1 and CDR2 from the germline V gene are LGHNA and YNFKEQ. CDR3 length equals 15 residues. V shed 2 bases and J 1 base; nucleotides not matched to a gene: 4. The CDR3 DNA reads TGTGCCAGCAGCCAACCGACAGGGCCGAACACTGAAGCTTTCTTT. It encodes CASSQPTGPNTEAFF.

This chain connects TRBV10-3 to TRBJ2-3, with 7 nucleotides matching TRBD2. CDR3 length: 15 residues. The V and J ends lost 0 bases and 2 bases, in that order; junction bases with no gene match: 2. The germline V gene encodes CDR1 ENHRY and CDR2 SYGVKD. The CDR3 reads CAISESKRDTDTQYF. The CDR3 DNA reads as TGTGCCATCAGTGAGTCGAAGCGGGACACAGATACGCAGTATTTT.

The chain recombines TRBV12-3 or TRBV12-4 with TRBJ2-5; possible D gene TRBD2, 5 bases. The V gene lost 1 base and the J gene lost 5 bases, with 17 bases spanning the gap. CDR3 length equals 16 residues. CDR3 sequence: CASSLGASLSGETQYF. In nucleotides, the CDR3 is TGTGCCAGCAGTTTAGGGGCCTCACTCTCGGGGGAGACCCAGTACTTC.

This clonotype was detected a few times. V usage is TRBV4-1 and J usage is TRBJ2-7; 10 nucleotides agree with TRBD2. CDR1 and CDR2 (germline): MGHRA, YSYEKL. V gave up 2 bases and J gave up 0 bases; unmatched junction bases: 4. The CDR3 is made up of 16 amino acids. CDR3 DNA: TGCGCCAGCAGCCAACTAGCGGGGGCGAGCTCCTACGAGCAGTACTTC. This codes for CASSQLAGASSYEQYF.

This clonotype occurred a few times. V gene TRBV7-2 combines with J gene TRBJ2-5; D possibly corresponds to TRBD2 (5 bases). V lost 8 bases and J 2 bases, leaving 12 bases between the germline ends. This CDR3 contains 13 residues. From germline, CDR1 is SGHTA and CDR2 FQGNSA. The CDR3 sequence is CASGVLVQETQYF. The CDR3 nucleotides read TGTGCCAGCGGTGTACTAGTGCAAGAGACCCAGTACTTC. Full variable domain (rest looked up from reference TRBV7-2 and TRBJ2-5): GAGVSQSPSNKVTEKGKDVELRCDPISGHTALYWYRQSLGQGLEFLIYFQGNSAPDKSGLPSDRFSAERTGGSVSTLTIQRTQQEDSAVYLCASGVLVQETQYFGPGTRLLVL.

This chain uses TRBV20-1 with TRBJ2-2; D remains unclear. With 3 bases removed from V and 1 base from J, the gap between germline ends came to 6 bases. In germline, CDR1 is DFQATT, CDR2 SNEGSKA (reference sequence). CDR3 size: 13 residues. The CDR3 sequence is CSASWVNTGELFF. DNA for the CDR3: TGCAGTGCTAGCTGGGTGAACACCGGGGAGCTGTTTTTT.

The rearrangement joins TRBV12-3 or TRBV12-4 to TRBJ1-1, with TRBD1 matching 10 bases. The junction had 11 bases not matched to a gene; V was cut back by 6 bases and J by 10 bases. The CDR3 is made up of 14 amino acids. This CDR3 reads CASSLGQGILGAFF. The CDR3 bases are TGTGCCAGCAGCCTGGGACAGGGGATTCTGGGAGCTTTCTTT.

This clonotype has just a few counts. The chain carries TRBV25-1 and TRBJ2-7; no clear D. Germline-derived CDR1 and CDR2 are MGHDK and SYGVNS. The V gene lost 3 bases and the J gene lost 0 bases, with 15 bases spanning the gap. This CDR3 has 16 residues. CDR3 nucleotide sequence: TGTGCCAGCAGTGACTTACGGCGGCGGAGCTCCTACGAGCAGTACTTC. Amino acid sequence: CASSDLRRRSSYEQYF.

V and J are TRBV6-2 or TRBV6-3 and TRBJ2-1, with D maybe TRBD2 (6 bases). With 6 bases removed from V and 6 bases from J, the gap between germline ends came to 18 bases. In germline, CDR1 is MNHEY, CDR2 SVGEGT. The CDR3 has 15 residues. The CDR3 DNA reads TGTGCCAGCAGGACGGCTGGGGGGTCAGGCAATGAGCAGTTCTTC. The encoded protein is CASRTAGGSGNEQFF.

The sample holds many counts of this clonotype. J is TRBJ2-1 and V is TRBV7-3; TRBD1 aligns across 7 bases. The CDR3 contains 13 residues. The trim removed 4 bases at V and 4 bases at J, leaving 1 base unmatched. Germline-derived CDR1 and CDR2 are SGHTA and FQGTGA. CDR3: CASSWDSYNEQFF. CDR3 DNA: TGTGCCAGCAGCTGGGACAGTTACAATGAGCAGTTCTTC.

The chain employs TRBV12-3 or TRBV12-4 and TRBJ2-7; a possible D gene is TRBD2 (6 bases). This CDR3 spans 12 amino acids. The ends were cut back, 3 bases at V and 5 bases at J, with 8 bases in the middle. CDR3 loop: CASSFASDEQYF. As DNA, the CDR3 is TGTGCCAGCAGTTTTGCTAGCGACGAGCAGTACTTC.

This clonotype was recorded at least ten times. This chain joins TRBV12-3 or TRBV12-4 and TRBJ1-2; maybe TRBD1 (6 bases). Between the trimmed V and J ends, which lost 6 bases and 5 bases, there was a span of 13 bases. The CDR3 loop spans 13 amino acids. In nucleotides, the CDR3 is TGTGCCAGCAGCATCCAGGACAGTTATGGCTACACCTTC. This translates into CASSIQDSYGYTF.

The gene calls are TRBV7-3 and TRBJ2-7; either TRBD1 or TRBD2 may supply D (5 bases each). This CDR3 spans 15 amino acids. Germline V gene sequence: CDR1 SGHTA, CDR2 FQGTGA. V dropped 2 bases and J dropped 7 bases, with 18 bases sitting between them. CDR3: CASSLEGSLYDEQYF. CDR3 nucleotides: TGTGCCAGCAGCTTAGAGGGGTCCCTCTACGATGAGCAGTACTTC.

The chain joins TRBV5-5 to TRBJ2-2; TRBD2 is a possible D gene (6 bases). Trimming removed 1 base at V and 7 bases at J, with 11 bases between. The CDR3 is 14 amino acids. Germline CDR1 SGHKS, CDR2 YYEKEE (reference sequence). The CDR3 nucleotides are TGTGCCAGCAGCTTGTCCCCGGGAGTCGGGGAGCTGTTTTTT. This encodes CASSLSPGVGELFF.

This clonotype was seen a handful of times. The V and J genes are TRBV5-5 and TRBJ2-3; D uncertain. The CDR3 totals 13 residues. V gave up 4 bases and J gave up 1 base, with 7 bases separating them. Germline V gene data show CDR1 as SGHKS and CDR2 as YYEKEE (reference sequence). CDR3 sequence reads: CASSTQGTDTQYF. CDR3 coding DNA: TGTGCCAGCAGCACCCAGGGCACAGATACGCAGTATTTT.